Shown below are 18 T cell receptor beta chains from a single sample sequenced in a study of blood T cell repertoires in COVID-19 (dated by TCRdb to between 2020 and 2021). The library was prepared using the immunoSEQ multiplex PCR assay. The immuneACCESS repertoire file appears here via TCRdb, limited to in-frame rearrangements. These files lack a portion of the clones; in checked studies, under half of the deficit traces to unresolved V genes, and the cause of the others is not known. The table for this sample lists 150,000 to 200,000 clones; around 86% of them were counted only once. Together, the top ten hold approximately 12% of the sample. What was sequenced was peripheral blood. The receptor set was obtained from a man between 65 and 85 years old who had recovered from COVID-19.

For the CDR3, the DNA is TGTGCCAGCAGTGAATTAAACTGGAGCTCCTACGAGCAGTACTTC. Its protein product is CASSELNWSSYEQYF. The gene calls are TRBV6-1 and TRBJ2-7; D not resolved. CDR3 length equals 15 residues. V was cut by 2 bases and J by 0 bases, with 11 bases left in between. In germline, CDR1 is MNHNS, CDR2 SASEGT.

The V and J genes are TRBV5-1 and TRBJ2-7, with 11 nucleotides matching TRBD2. The CDR3 contains 15 residues. The germline V gene encodes CDR1 SGHRS and CDR2 YFSETQ. V trimming: 0 bases; J trimming: 1 base; junction bases outside the gene matches: 0. The CDR3 here is CASSLASGRSYEQYF. The CDR3 DNA follows: TGCGCCAGCAGCTTGGCTAGCGGGAGGTCCTACGAGCAGTACTTC.

The rearrangement uses TRBV24-1 and TRBJ1-2, with unresolved D. Germline CDR1 KGHDR, CDR2 SFDVKD. Trimming left V 5 bases short and J 11 bases short, with 14 bases between. The CDR3 totals 12 residues. CDR3 protein: CATSVMDGLYTF. The CDR3 coding sequence is TGTGCCACCAGTGTCATGGATGGGCTATACACCTTC.

This clone was found once. This chain joins TRBV27 and TRBJ1-6; 7 nucleotides line up with TRBD1. The CDR3 consists of 14 residues. The V and J ends lost 5 bases and 6 bases, in that order; junction bases with no gene match: 4. The germline gives CDR1 MNHEY, CDR2 SMNVEV (reference sequence). CDR3 bases: TGTGCCAGCAGTCAAGACAGGGTTAATTCACCCCTCCACTTT. It encodes CASSQDRVNSPLHF.

The chain has TRBV5-1 and TRBJ2-7; 9 bases line up with TRBD1. The length of the CDR3 is 13 residues. Germline V gene data show CDR1 as SGHRS and CDR2 as YFSETQ. Trimming cost V 4 bases and J 8 bases; bases outside gene matches: 7. This CDR3 reads CASSAGQGQQQYF. CDR3 sequence (DNA): TGCGCCAGCAGCGCCGGACAGGGGCAGCAGCAGTACTTC.

Here the CDR3 DNA reads TGCGCCAGCAGCCAAGGAACAGGGATTTTCTACGAGCAGTACTTC. Translated: CASSQGTGIFYEQYF. The chain is built from TRBV4-1 and TRBJ2-7; D possibly corresponds to TRBD1 (6 bases). The CDR3 contains 15 residues. Germline CDR1 is MGHRA and CDR2 is YSYEKL. The V and J ends lost 1 base and 3 bases respectively, with 13 bases between them.

The chain is built from TRBV25-1 and TRBJ2-1; a possible D gene is TRBD1 (6 bases). Trimming took 4 bases from V and 3 from J, leaving 10 bases between them. CDR3 length equals 14 residues. Germline assignment: CDR1 MGHDK and CDR2 SYGVNS. CDR3 DNA sequence: TGTGCCAGCAGTGCCGGACAGAACTACAATGAGCAGTTCTTC. Its translation is CASSAGQNYNEQFF.

This chain uses TRBV19 with TRBJ1-2; 8 positions agree with TRBD1. The CDR3 length is 15 residues. Per the germline V gene, CDR1 is LNHDA and CDR2 is SQIVND (reference sequence). J gave up 4 bases and V 7 bases, and 11 bases lay outside the gene matches. CDR3 residues: CASTDFQGAGYGYTF. The DNA of the CDR3 is TGTGCCAGTACTGACTTTCAGGGGGCCGGCTATGGCTACACCTTC.

The J gene is TRBJ1-5, the V gene TRBV11-2; D not resolved. V lost 2 bases and J 4 bases, leaving 9 bases between the germline ends. Germline V gene data show CDR1 as SGHAT and CDR2 as FQNNGV. The CDR3 runs 14 residues. Here the CDR3 reads CASSLSQFNQPQHF. DNA for the CDR3: TGTGCCAGCAGCTTATCCCAATTTAATCAGCCCCAGCATTTT.

This sequence joins TRBV2 and TRBJ2-3; 9 bases match TRBD2. The CDR3 has 15 residues. J lost 4 bases, V lost 8 bases, and 10 bases had no gene match. The V gene's germline CDR1 is SNHLY and CDR2 FYNNEI. CDR3 nucleotide sequence: TGTGCCAGCGGGGTGACTAGCGGAATGGCAGATACGCAGTATTTT. It specifies CASGVTSGMADTQYF.

The V and J genes are TRBV28 and TRBJ2-1; D is ambiguous. V was pared by 6 bases and J by 7 bases, with 7 bases between. The CDR3 totals 11 residues. Germline V lookup: CDR1 MDHEN, CDR2 SYDVKM. CDR3 loop: CASRFRNEQFF. CDR3 DNA sequence: TGTGCCAGCAGGTTCCGGAATGAGCAGTTCTTC.

The chain uses TRBV28 and TRBJ1-5, with a weak D call TRBD1 (5 bases). With 5 bases removed from V and 5 bases from J, the gap between germline ends came to 16 bases. Germline CDR1 MDHEN, CDR2 SYDVKM. The CDR3 runs to 15 residues. The CDR3 is CASSKIQGGYQPQHF. The CDR3, as DNA: TGTGCCAGCAGTAAGATCCAGGGTGGATATCAGCCCCAGCATTTT. Together with reference TRBV28 and TRBJ1-5, the CDR3 gives the full variable domain: DVKVTQSSRYLVKRTGEKVFLECVQDMDHENMFWYRQDPGLGLRLIYFSYDVKMKEKGDIPEGYSVSREKKERFSLILESASTNQTSMYLCASSKIQGGYQPQHFGDGTRLSIL.

This clone appeared once. The V gene is TRBV27, the J gene TRBJ2-3; 8 bases align to TRBD2. V lost 5 bases to trimming and J lost 0 bases; unmatched junction nucleotides: 19. The germline V gene encodes CDR1 MNHEY and CDR2 SMNVEV (reference sequence). The CDR3 length is 20 residues. CDR3 in amino acids: CASSPRTSGLIPTSTDTQYF. The DNA of the CDR3 is TGTGCCAGCAGTCCCCGCACTAGCGGATTAATTCCGACTAGCACAGATACGCAGTATTTT.

The gene calls are TRBV4-3 and TRBJ2-2; 10 bases agree with TRBD2. The J segment lost 0 bases and the V segment lost 0 bases, leaving 1 base of the junction unmatched. The CDR3 has 17 amino acids. CDR1 LGHNA and CDR2 YSLEER come from the germline V gene. As DNA, the CDR3 is TGCGCCAGCAGCCAAGATGGACTAGCGGCGAACACCGGGGAGCTGTTTTTT. Translated, it gives CASSQDGLAANTGELFF.

This clone was seen a handful of times. This chain connects TRBV5-6 to TRBJ2-2; TRBD2 matches at 12 bases. V trimming: 3 bases; J trimming: 6 bases; junction bases outside the gene matches: 6. The germline V gene has CDR1 SGHDT and CDR2 YYEEEE. The CDR3 is 16 amino acids. The CDR3 DNA reads as TGTGCCAGCAGCTCGGCACTAGCGGGAGGCCCCGGGGAGCTGTTTTTT. Its protein is CASSSALAGGPGELFF. The variable domain in full, with the rest retrieved from reference TRBV5-6 and TRBJ2-2, is DAGVTQSPTHLIKTRGQQVTLRCSPKSGHDTVSWYQQALGQGPQFIFQYYEEEERQRGNFPDRFSGHQFPNYSSELNVNALLLGDSALYLCASSSALAGGPGELFFGEGSRLTVL.

This rearrangement joins TRBV11-2 to TRBJ2-1; the match to TRBD2 covers 9 bases. The germline V gene encodes CDR1 SGHAT and CDR2 FQNNGV. The CDR3 runs to 18 residues. The J segment lost 0 bases and the V segment lost 5 bases, leaving 11 bases of the junction unmatched. The CDR3 bases are TGTGCCAGCAGCCGGCCGCGGGAGGGCTTTCCCTCCTACAATGAGCAGTTCTTC. It translates to CASSRPREGFPSYNEQFF.

This clone was observed a handful of times. The chain couples TRBV7-9 to TRBJ1-3; 7 bases align to TRBD1. The junction had 4 bases not matched to a gene; V was cut back by 2 bases and J by 0 bases. Per the germline V gene, CDR1 is SEHNR and CDR2 is FQNEAQ (reference sequence). The CDR3 consists of 16 residues. The DNA of the CDR3 is TGTGCCAGCAGCTTACGACAGGGTTTCTCTGGAAACACCATATATTTT. This gives the protein CASSLRQGFSGNTIYF.

The chain has TRBV14 and TRBJ2-2; the D gene is possibly TRBD2 (5 bases). The germline V and J ends were trimmed by 1 base and 6 bases, with 9 bases remaining between them. The CDR3 spans 14 residues. Germline V gene lookup returns CDR1 SGHDN and CDR2 FVKESK. The CDR3 here is CASSQAPEAGELFF. Written as DNA, the CDR3 is TGTGCCAGCAGCCAAGCTCCGGAGGCCGGGGAGCTGTTTTTT.